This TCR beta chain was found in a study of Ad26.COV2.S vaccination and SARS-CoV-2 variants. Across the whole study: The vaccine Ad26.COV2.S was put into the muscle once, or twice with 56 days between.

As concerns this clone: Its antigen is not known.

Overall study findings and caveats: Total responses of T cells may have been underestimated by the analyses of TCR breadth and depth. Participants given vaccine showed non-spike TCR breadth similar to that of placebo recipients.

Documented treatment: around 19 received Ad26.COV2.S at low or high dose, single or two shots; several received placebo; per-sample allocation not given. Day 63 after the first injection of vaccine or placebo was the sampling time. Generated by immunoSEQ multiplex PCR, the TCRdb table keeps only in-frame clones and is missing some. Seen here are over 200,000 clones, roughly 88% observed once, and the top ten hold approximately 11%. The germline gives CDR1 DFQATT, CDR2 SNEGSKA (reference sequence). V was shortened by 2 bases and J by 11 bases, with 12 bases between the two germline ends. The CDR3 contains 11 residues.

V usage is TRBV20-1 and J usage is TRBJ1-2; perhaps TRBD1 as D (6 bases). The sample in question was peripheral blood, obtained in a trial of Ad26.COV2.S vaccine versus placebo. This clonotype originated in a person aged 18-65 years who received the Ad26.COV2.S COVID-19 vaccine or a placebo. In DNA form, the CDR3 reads TGCAGTGCTAGAAAGGGGGAGGGATACACCTTC. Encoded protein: CSARKGEGYTF.